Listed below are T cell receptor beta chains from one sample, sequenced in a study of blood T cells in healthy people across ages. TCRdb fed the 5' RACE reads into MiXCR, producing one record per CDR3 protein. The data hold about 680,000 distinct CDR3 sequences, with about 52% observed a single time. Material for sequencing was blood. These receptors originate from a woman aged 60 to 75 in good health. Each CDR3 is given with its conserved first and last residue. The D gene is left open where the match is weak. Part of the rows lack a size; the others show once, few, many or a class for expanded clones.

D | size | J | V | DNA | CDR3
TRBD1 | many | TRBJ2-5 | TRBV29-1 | TGCAGCGTTGTAGCCAGGGGGCTAGAGACCCAGTACTTC | CSVVARGLETQYF
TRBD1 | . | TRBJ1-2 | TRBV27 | TGTGCCAGCAGTACCCGGGACAGGGATGGCTACACCTTC | CASSTRDRDGYTF
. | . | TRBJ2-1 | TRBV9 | TGTGCCAGCAGCTCTAAGCAGGGGCAAGAGACCCAGTTCTTC | CASSSKQGQETQFF
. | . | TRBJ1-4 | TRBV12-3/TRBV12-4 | TGTGCCAGCAGTCCCCAACTTGCGACTAATGAAAAACTGTTTTTT | CASSPQLATNEKLFF
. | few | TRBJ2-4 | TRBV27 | TGTGCCAGCAGTCCACAGGGGGGGTACATTCAGTACTTC | CASSPQGGYIQYF
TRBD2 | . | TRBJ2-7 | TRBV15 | TGTGCCACCAGCAGAGACACGGGAGGGCCGGCCGCCGAGCAGTACTTC | CATSRDTGGPAAEQYF
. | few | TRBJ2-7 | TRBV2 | TGTGCCAGCACCATGACAGTTTACGAGCAGTACTTC | CASTMTVYEQYF
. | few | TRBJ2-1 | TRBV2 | TGTGCCAGGGCGAGACTCAGCTCCTACAATGAGCAGTTCTTC | CARARLSSYNEQFF
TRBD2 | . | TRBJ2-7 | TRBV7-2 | TGTGCCAGCAGCTCGAGCGGGAGGGCCCACAATGAGCAGTACTTC | CASSSSGRAHNEQYF
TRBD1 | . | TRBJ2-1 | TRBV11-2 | TGTGCCAGCAGCCCTTCCACAGGGACAGTAGAAGAGACCCAGTTCTTC | CASSPSTGTVEETQFF
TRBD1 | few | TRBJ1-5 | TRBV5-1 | TGCGCCAGCAGCTTGGCAGGGGGCCTTCAGCCCCAGCATTTT | CASSLAGGLQPQHF
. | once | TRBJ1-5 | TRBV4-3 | TGCGCCAGCAGCCAAGAGGACGGTTCCGGACAGCCCCAGCATTTT | CASSQEDGSGQPQHF
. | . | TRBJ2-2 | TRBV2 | TGTGCCAGCAGTGAATTTAGGTTCTCGGGTTCCGGGGAGCTGTTTTTT | CASSEFRFSGSGELFF
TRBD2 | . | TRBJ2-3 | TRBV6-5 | TGTGCCAGCAGTTACCTAGCGGGAGGCCCCTCTAGCACAGATACGCAGTATTTT | CASSYLAGGPSSTDTQYF
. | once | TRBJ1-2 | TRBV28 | TGTGCCAGCAGTCTCCGAAGGGGATATGGCTACACCTTC | CASSLRRGYGYTF
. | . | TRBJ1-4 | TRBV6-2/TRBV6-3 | TGTGCCAGCAGTTTAGACGGATATGAAAAACTGTTTTTT | CASSLDGYEKLFF
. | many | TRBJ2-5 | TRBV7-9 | TGTGCCAGCAGCTTATGGGGAGCGGAGACCCAGTACTTC | CASSLWGAETQYF
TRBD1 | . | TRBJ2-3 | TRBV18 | TGTGCCAGCTCAGCCACAGGGGGCTCCACAGATACGCAGTATTTT | CASSATGGSTDTQYF
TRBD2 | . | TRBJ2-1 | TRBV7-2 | TGTGCCAGCATCGAGGCCGGGACTAGCGGATACAATGAGCAGTTCTTC | CASIEAGTSGYNEQFF
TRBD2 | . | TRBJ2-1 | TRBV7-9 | TGTGCCAGCAGCCCACAGCGGGAGGGCAATGAGCAGTTCTTC | CASSPQREGNEQFF
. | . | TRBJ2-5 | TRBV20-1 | TGCAGTGCTAAGCACCAAGAGACCCAGTACTTC | CSAKHQETQYF
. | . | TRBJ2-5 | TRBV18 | TGTGCCAGCTCACCATTCCGGATACAAGAGACCCAGTACTTC | CASSPFRIQETQYF